These T cell receptor beta chains were read from a single sample in a study of blood T cells in healthy people across ages. TCRdb reprocessed the 5' RACE reads with MiXCR, giving one entry per CDR3 protein. The data show 600,000 to 900,000 distinct CDR3 sequences, roughly 24% seen once. These data are also associated with another study on T cells of mothers and their children.

The specimen was blood. These receptors were taken from a boy younger than 18 in good health. Both conserved end residues are trimmed from each CDR3. The order of the fields is J gene, clone size, V gene, CDR3 protein. A row's size may be missing; if present it is once, few, many or a size class.

TRBJ2-1	NA	TRBV25-1	ASSRLAGLNEQF
TRBJ1-1	few	TRBV21-1	ASSSKATMANLEAF
NA	NA	TRBV5-1	ASSADSGGSYEQY
TRBJ1-2	NA	TRBV5-1	ASSLRTGIDYGYT
TRBJ2-6	NA	TRBV12-3/TRBV12-4	ASRVTSGANVLT
TRBJ1-1	few	TRBV27	VSSLGGTVNTEAF
NA	few	TRBV25-1	ASVRTGVNEQY
TRBJ2-5	NA	TRBV4-1	ASSLVAAERTQY
TRBJ2-3	NA	TRBV12-3/TRBV12-4	ASRKGGFRVGDTQY
TRBJ2-2	NA	TRBV10-2	ASRTPNTGELF
TRBJ2-7	NA	TRBV12-3/TRBV12-4	ASKPGGHEQY
TRBJ2-1	NA	TRBV20-1	SASSGPTLLDEQF
TRBJ2-7	many	TRBV15	ATSRGRVLDKEQY
TRBJ2-4	NA	TRBV7-8	ASSPRGTAVAKNIQY
TRBJ1-1	NA	TRBV6-5	ASNHYRGLGTEAF
TRBJ2-3	once	TRBV24-1	ATSDRGQGHTQY
TRBJ2-5	NA	TRBV7-2	ASSLTQNQETQY
TRBJ2-2	few	TRBV5-1	ASSSGGRTGELV
TRBJ2-3	few	TRBV28	ASSFPDRRTDTQY
TRBJ1-4	few	TRBV30	AWREDRVVLHEELF
TRBJ2-3	NA	TRBV7-9	ASSLGELDTQY
TRBJ2-1	NA	TRBV14	ASSQDYTLNEQF
TRBJ2-3	few	TRBV9	ASSASGEDTQY
TRBJ2-3	NA	TRBV12-3/TRBV12-4	ASSLFSGTDTQY
TRBJ1-4	few	TRBV28	ASSSVGEKLF
TRBJ1-1	NA	TRBV6-5	ASSYGTRRTEAF
TRBJ1-3	few	TRBV21-1	ASSLGSNGGNTIY
TRBJ1-3	NA	TRBV6-5	ASSQGQGGNTIY
TRBJ2-1	NA	TRBV29-1	SVGRSGQGHEQF
NA	NA	TRBV29-1	SVVGTSGRNYEQY
TRBJ1-2	NA	TRBV20-1	ARTGGHIGYT